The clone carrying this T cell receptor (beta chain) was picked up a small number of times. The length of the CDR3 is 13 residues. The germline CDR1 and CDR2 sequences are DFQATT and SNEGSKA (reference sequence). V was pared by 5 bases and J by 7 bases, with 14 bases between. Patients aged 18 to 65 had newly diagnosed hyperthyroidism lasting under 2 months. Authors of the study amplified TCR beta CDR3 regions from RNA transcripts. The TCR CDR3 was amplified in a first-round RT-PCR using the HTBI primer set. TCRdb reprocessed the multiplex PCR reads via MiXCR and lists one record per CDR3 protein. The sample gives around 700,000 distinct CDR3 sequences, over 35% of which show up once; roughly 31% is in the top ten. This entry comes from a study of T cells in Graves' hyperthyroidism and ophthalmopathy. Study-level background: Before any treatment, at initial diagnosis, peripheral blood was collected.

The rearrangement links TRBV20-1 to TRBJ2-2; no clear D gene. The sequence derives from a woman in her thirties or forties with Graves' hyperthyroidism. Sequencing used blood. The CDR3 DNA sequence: TGCAGTGCTGGAAAGTCTGCGGTCGGGGAGCTGTTTTTT. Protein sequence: CSAGKSAVGELFF.